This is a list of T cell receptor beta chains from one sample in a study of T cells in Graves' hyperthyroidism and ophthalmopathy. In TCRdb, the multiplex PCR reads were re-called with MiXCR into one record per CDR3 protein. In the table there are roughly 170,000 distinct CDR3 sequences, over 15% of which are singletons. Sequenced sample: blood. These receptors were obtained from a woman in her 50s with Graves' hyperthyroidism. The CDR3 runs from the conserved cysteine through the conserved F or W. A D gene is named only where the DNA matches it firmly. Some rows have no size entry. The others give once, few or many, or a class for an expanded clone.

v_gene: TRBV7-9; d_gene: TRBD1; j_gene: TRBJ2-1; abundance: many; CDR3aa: CASSKTGSPGNEQFF; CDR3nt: TGTGCCAGCAGCAAGACAGGGTCCCCTGGCAATGAGCAGTTCTTC
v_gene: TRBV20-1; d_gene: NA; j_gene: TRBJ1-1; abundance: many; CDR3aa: CSAKPGEGNTEAFF; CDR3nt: TGCAGTGCAAAACCGGGAGAGGGGAACACTGAAGCTTTCTTT
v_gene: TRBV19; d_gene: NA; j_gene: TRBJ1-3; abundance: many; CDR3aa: CASSIARSGNTIYF; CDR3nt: TGTGCCAGTAGTATTGCACGAAGTGGAAACACCATATATTTT
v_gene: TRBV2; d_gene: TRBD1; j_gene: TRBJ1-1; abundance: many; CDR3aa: CASRGIGTENTEAFF; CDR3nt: TGTGCCAGCAGGGGTATCGGGACAGAGAACACTGAAGCTTTCTTT
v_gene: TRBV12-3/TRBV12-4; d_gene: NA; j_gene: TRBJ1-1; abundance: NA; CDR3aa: CASRETNTEAFF; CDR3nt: TGTGCCAGCAGGGAAACGAACACTGAAGCTTTCTTT
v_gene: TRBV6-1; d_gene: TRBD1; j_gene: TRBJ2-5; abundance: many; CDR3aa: CASSPQGKETQYF; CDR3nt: TGTGCCAGCAGTCCACAGGGGAAAGAGACCCAGTACTTC
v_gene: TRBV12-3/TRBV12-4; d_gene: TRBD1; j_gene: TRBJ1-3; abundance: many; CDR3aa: CASSPPGGSGNTIYF; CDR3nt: TGTGCCAGCAGTCCACCAGGGGGCTCTGGAAACACCATATATTTT
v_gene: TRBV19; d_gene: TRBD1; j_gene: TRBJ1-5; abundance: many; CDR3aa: CASSNHRGLRSWNQPQHF; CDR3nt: TGTGCCAGTAGTAACCACAGGGGGCTCAGGTCTTGGAATCAGCCCCAGCATTTT
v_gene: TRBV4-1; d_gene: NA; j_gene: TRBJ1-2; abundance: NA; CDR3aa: CASSPGVRPNYGYTF; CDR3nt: TGCGCCAGCAGCCCAGGAGTGCGACCTAACTATGGCTACACCTTC
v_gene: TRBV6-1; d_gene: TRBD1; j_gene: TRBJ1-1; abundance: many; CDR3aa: CASIPSGGPEAFF; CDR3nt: TGTGCCAGCATTCCTTCAGGGGGCCCTGAAGCTTTCTTT
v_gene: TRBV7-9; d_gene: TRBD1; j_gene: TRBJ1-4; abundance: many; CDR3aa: CASSSPGTGNEKLFF; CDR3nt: TGTGCCAGCAGCTCCCCCGGGACAGGGAATGAAAAACTGTTTTTT
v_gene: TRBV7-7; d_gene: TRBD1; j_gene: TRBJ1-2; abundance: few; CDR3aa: CASTLGRGPANYGYTF; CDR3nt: TGTGCTAGCACTCTAGGAAGGGGGCCAGCTAACTATGGCTACACCTTC
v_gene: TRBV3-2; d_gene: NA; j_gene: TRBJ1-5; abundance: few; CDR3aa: CASGQYQPQHF; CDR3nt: TGTGCCAGCGGGCAGTATCAGCCCCAGCATTTT
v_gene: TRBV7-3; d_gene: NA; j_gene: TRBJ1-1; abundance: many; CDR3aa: CASSLTSGGASEAFF; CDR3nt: TGTGCCAGCAGCTTAACGAGTGGGGGCGCTTCTGAAGCTTTCTTT
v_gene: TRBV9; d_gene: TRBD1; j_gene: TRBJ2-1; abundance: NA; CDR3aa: CASSPQGQGANNEQFF; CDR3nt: TGTGCCAGCAGCCCCCAAGGACAGGGGGCGAACAATGAGCAGTTCTTC
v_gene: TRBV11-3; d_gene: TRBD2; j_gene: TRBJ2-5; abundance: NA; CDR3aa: CASSPGTSGGAETQYF; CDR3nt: TGTGCCAGCAGCCCAGGGACTAGCGGGGGGGCAGAGACCCAGTACTTC
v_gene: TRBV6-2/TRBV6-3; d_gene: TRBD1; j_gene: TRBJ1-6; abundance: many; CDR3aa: CASFGTGGYNSPLHF; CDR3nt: TGTGCCAGCTTCGGGACAGGGGGCTATAATTCACCCCTCCACTTT
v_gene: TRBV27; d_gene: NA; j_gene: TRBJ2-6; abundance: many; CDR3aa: CASSFAGANVLTF; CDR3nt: TGTGCCAGCAGTTTTGCTGGGGCCAACGTCCTGACTTTC
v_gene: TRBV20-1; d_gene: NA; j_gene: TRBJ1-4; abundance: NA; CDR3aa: CSARMDSNEKLFF; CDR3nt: TGCAGTGCTAGAATGGACAGTAATGAAAAACTGTTTTTT
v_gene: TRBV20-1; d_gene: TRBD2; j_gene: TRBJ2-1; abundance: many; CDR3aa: CSARVGGYSYNEQFF; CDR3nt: TGCAGTGCTAGAGTCGGGGGGTACTCCTACAATGAGCAGTTCTTC
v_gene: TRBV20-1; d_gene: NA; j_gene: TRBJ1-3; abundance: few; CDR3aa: CSARPGPAGPADSGNTIYF; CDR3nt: TGCAGTGCTCGACCGGGACCCGCCGGACCGGCGGACTCTGGAAACACCATATATTTT
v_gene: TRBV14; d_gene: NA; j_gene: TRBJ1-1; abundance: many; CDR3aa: CASSQASIPAPSAFF; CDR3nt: TGTGCCAGCAGCCAGGCCAGTATACCCGCTCCTTCGGCTTTCTTT
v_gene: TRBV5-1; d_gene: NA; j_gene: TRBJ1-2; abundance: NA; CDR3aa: CASSLVPGGNYGYTF; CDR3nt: TGCGCCAGCAGCTTGGTCCCGGGGGGGAACTATGGCTACACCTTC
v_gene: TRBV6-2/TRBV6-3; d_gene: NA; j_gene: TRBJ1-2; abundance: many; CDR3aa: CASSYSPPTVGYGYTF; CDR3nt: TGTGCCAGCAGTTACTCACCACCCACAGTGGGTTATGGCTACACCTTC
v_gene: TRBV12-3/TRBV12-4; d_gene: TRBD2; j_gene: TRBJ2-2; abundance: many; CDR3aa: CASKMDWLAGNTGELFF; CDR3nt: TGTGCCAGCAAAATGGATTGGCTAGCGGGGAACACCGGGGAGCTGTTTTTT
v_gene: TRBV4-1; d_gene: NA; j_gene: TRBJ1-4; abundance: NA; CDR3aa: CASSQVVAEGNEKLFF; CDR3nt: TGCGCCAGCAGCCAAGTTGTCGCAGAGGGTAATGAAAAACTGTTTTTT
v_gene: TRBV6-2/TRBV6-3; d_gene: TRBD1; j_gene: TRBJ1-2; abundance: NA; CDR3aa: CATETGGAYGYTF; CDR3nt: TGTGCCACCGAGACAGGGGGCGCGTATGGCTACACCTTC
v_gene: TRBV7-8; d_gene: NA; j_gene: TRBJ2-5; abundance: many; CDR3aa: CASSLVPRGKYQETQYF; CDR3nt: TGTGCCAGCAGCTTAGTGCCCAGGGGCAAGTATCAAGAGACCCAGTACTTC
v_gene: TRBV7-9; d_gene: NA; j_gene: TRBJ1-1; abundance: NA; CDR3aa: CASNVMTVNTEAFF; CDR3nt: TGTGCCAGCAACGTCATGACAGTGAACACTGAAGCTTTCTTT
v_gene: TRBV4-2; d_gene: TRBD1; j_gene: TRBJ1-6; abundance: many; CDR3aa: CASSQVRQGNSPLHF; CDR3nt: TGTGCCAGCAGCCAAGTTAGACAGGGGAATTCACCCCTCCACTTT
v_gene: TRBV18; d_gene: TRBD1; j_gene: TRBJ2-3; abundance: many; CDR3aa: CASSPRRTGGTDTQYF; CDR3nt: TGTGCCAGCTCACCACGCCGGACAGGAGGCACAGATACGCAGTATTTT
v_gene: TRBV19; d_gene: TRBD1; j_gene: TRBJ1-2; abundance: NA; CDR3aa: CASSTGQGKNGYTF; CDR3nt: TGTGCCAGTAGTACCGGACAGGGTAAGAATGGCTACACCTTC
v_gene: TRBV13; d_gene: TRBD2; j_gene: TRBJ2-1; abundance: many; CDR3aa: CASSLGLAGGSYYNEQFF; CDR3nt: TGTGCCAGCAGCTTAGGCCTAGCGGGGGGGTCGTACTACAATGAGCAGTTCTTC
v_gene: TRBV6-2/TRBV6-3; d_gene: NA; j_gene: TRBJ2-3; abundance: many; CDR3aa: CASRTSFLTDTQYF; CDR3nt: TGTGCCAGCAGGACTAGTTTTCTCACAGATACGCAGTATTTT
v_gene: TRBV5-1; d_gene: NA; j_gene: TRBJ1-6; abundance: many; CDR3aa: CASSSTGTQSSPLHF; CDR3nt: TGCGCCAGCAGCTCGACTGGGACCCAGAGTTCACCCCTCCACTTT